These 9 T cell receptor beta chains came from one sample sequenced in a study of cytomegalovirus exposure and HLA in healthy donors. Repertoires were generated with immunoSEQ multiplex PCR, while TCRdb's copy carries only in-frame clones and drops some. The top ten clones hold over 9% of a sample with 150,000 to 200,000 clones, roughly 90% of them seen once. The specimen was PBMCs. These receptors were taken from a woman aged 18-35 years in good health and CMV-seropositive.

The V gene is TRBV5-1, the J gene TRBJ1-1; 8 positions agree with TRBD1. This CDR3 region has 13 residues. The V gene end was trimmed by 2 bases and the J gene end by 7 bases; junction bases not matched to a gene: 4. CDR1 is SGHRS, CDR2 YFSETQ, per germline. Written as DNA, the CDR3 is TGCGCCAGCAGCTTTGGACAGGGATATGAAGCTTTCTTT. It encodes CASSFGQGYEAFF.

This clone was detected only once. The rearrangement links TRBV28 to TRBJ2-3, with 10 bases that match TRBD2. With V trimmed by 7 bases and J by 1 base, 8 bases remained unmatched. The CDR3 has 16 amino acids. The germline V gene encodes CDR1 MDHEN and CDR2 SYDVKM. The CDR3 region is CASKGGLAGGTDTQYF. The CDR3 bases are TGTGCCAGCAAGGGTGGGCTAGCGGGAGGCACAGATACGCAGTATTTT. Drawing the rest from reference TRBV28 and TRBJ2-3, the complete variable domain is DVKVTQSSRYLVKRTGEKVFLECVQDMDHENMFWYRQDPGLGLRLIYFSYDVKMKEKGDIPEGYSVSREKKERFSLILESASTNQTSMYLCASKGGLAGGTDTQYFGPGTRLTVL.

The CDR3 DNA reads as TGTGCCAGCACCCCCCCTTCCGGCTCCTACAATGAGCAGTTCTTC. As protein: CASTPPSGSYNEQFF. The chain joins TRBV7-8 to TRBJ2-1; D is ambiguous. Germline V gives CDR1 SGHVS, CDR2 FQNEAQ. Trimming pared 7 bases from V and 0 bases from J, leaving 13 bases between. CDR3 length: 15 amino acids.

The chain has TRBV5-1 and TRBJ1-3; D gene ambiguous. The germline V gene encodes CDR1 SGHRS and CDR2 YFSETQ. V lost 0 bases and J lost 1, with 11 bases in between. CDR3 length: 16 amino acids. The CDR3 DNA sequence: TGCGCCAGCAGCTTGGGCCGGGGAGGGTCTGGAAACACCATATATTTT. Protein product: CASSLGRGGSGNTIYF.

The gene calls are TRBV11-3 and TRBJ2-1; weak D call: TRBD2 (5 bases). The germline V and J ends were trimmed by 5 bases and 8 bases, with 7 bases remaining between them. Germline loops: CDR1 SGHNT, CDR2 YENEEA. The CDR3 length is 11 residues. The CDR3: CASSDGDEQFF. CDR3 nucleotides: TGTGCCAGCAGCGACGGGGATGAGCAGTTCTTC.

The chain joins TRBV7-2 to TRBJ2-5; D may be TRBD1 (5 bases). Germline-derived CDR1 and CDR2 are SGHTA and FQGNSA. The CDR3 length is 13 residues. V shed 3 bases and J shed 5 bases, with 10 bases lying between them. In nucleotides, the CDR3 is TGTGCCAGCAGCTTTGGCAGGGTCGAGACCCAGTACTTC. This sequence encodes CASSFGRVETQYF.

The chain couples TRBV11-2 to TRBJ1-5; TRBD1 might be the D (6 bases). Germline loops: CDR1 SGHAT, CDR2 FQNNGV. Trimming took off 5 bases at V and 2 bases at J, with 10 bases between the two ends. The CDR3 sequence is 14 residues long. CDR3 protein: CASSRAGGNQPQHF. The CDR3 DNA is TGTGCCAGCAGCCGAGCAGGGGGCAATCAGCCCCAGCATTTT.

The chain recombines TRBV2 with TRBJ1-5; D ambiguous. Trimming removed 2 bases at V and 0 bases at J, with 5 bases between. The germline V gene has CDR1 SNHLY and CDR2 FYNNEI. The CDR3 covers 14 residues. CDR3 loop: CASSESVSNQPQHF. The CDR3 coding sequence is TGTGCCAGCAGTGAATCAGTTAGCAATCAGCCCCAGCATTTT. Full variable domain (outside the CDR3, taken from reference TRBV2 and TRBJ1-5): EPEVTQTPSHQVTQMGQEVILRCVPISNHLYFYWYRQILGQKVEFLVSFYNNEISEKSEIFDDQFSVERPDGSNFTLKIRSTKLEDSAMYFCASSESVSNQPQHFGDGTRLSIL.

The rearrangement links TRBV27 to TRBJ1-5, with 8 bases aligning to TRBD1. In germline, CDR1 is MNHEY, CDR2 SMNVEV (reference sequence). The V and J ends lost 4 bases and 5 bases, in that order; junction bases with no gene match: 4. The CDR3 is made up of 14 amino acids. CDR3 residues: CASSSTGAHQPQHF. Written as DNA, the CDR3 is TGTGCCAGCAGTTCGACAGGGGCACATCAGCCCCAGCATTTT.